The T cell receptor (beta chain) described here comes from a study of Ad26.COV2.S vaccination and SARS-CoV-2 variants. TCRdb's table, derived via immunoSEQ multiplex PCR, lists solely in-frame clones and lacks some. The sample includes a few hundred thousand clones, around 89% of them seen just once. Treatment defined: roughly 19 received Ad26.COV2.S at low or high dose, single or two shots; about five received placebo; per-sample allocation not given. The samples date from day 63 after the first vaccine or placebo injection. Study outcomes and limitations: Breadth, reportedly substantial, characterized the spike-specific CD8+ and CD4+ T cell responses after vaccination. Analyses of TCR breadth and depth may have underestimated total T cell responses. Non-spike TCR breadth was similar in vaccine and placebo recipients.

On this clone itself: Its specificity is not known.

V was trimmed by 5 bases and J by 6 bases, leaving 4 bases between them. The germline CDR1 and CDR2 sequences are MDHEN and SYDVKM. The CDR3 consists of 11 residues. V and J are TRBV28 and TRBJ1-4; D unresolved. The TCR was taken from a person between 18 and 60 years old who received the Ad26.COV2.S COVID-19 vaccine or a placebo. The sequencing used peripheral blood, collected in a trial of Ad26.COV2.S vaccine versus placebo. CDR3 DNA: TGTGCCAGCAGTCTTGATGAAAAACTGTTTTTT. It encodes CASSLDEKLFF.